Listed below are T cell receptor beta chains from one sample, sequenced in a study of identical twins. MiXCR, applied by TCRdb to the 5' RACE reads, yields one record per CDR3 protein. In the table there are 400,000 to 550,000 distinct CDR3 sequences, around 15% of which are singletons. The same sample was also studied in work on yellow fever vaccine responses in identical twins.

The sample consisted of CD4+ T cells sorted from blood. Receptors originate from a woman under 30 in good health. Both conserved end residues are part of each CDR3. Fields, in order: CDR3 DNA, CDR3 protein, D gene, clone size, V gene, J gene. The D gene is left open where the match is weak. Clone size, where shown, is once, few, many, or a class for clones that have expanded.

TGCAGTGCAGGGGACCAACAGGGTGACACTGAAGCTTTCTTT	CSAGDQQGDTEAFF	NA	few	TRBV20-1	TRBJ1-1
TGCGCCAGCAGAAATACCGGGACAGGGGGTGAAAAACTGTTTTTT	CASRNTGTGGEKLFF	TRBD1	few	TRBV5-1	TRBJ1-4
TGCAGTGCCCCGGGACAGCCCACCAATGAGCAGTTCTTC	CSAPGQPTNEQFF	TRBD1	many	TRBV20-1	TRBJ2-1
TGTGCCATCAGCGGTAGCGGAGCAGAGTACGAGCAGTACTTC	CAISGSGAEYEQYF	NA	few	TRBV10-3	TRBJ2-7
TGCGCCAGCAGCTTGGAGGCGACTAACACAGATACGCAGTATTTT	CASSLEATNTDTQYF	NA	few	TRBV5-1	TRBJ2-3
TGCGCCAGCAGTGACCAACGAGGGAGCACAGATACGCAGTATTTT	CASSDQRGSTDTQYF	NA	few	TRBV10-1	TRBJ2-3
TGTGCCAGCAGCTTAGTAACAGGGGAGACCCAGTACTTC	CASSLVTGETQYF	NA	many	TRBV7-2	TRBJ2-5
TGTGCCAGCAGTTTAAAGGAAGGGTCGTGGACTGAAGCTTTCTTT	CASSLKEGSWTEAFF	NA	many	TRBV12-3/TRBV12-4	TRBJ1-1
TGTGCCAGCAGTGACGCCAGGGCTGGGCCCCAGCATTTT	CASSDARAGPQHF	NA	few	TRBV7-9	TRBJ1-5
TGTGCCAGCACCCCTAATGGGGTCGGGACTGAAAAACTGTTTTTT	CASTPNGVGTEKLFF	NA	NA	TRBV12-3/TRBV12-4	TRBJ1-4
TGCGCCAGCAGCCAAGATCCCGACGGAACCCAAGCTTTCTTT	CASSQDPDGTQAFF	NA	few	TRBV4-3	TRBJ1-1
TGTGCCAGCAGCTTCCCAGGGGGCAAAAACATTCAGTACTTC	CASSFPGGKNIQYF	TRBD1	NA	TRBV7-4	TRBJ2-4
TGTGCCAGCAGCCGTAATCCGGGACTAGCGGGCAATGAGCAGTTCTTC	CASSRNPGLAGNEQFF	TRBD2	few	TRBV14	TRBJ2-1
TGCGCCAGCAGCCAAGATAGGTTGGGGACTAGTGGTTACGAGCAGTACTTC	CASSQDRLGTSGYEQYF	TRBD2	many	TRBV4-3	TRBJ2-7
TGTGCCAGCGCTACCCGGGACTACCCAAAACCAAGCACAGATACGCAGTATTTT	CASATRDYPKPSTDTQYF	TRBD2	NA	TRBV11-2	TRBJ2-3
TGTGCCAGCAGTCCCTTGGACAGGAGCCAAGAGACCCAGTACTTC	CASSPLDRSQETQYF	TRBD1	few	TRBV27	TRBJ2-5
TGTGCCAGCAGCTTAACTGACAGTCAGCAGTTCTTC	CASSLTDSQQFF	NA	many	TRBV7-3	TRBJ2-1
TGTGCCAGCACCCAGGGTGCAGGTGGGGCCAACGTCCTGACTTTC	CASTQGAGGANVLTF	NA	NA	TRBV28	TRBJ2-6
TGTGCCAGCAGCTTAAATCGCGGGGGGGCCGCAGATACGCAGTATTTT	CASSLNRGGAADTQYF	TRBD2	few	TRBV7-3	TRBJ2-3
TGTGCCAGCAGTTACTCAGATGTTTCACCCCTCCACTTT	CASSYSDVSPLHF	NA	few	TRBV6-5	TRBJ1-6
TGTGCCAGCAGGGCCGCGGGGGGGCCCCACAATGAGCAGTTCTTC	CASRAAGGPHNEQFF	TRBD2	NA	TRBV6-1	TRBJ2-1
TGCGCCAGCAGCTCGACAGGGGTCCTTAACACCGGGGAGCTGTTTTTT	CASSSTGVLNTGELFF	TRBD1	few	TRBV5-1	TRBJ2-2
TGTGCCAGCAGTTTCCGAGGGGGGGCCCGCACAGATACGCAGTATTTT	CASSFRGGARTDTQYF	NA	many	TRBV12-3/TRBV12-4	TRBJ2-3
TGTGCCAGCAGCTTAACCGGGACCCATCAGGAGCAGTACTTC	CASSLTGTHQEQYF	NA	NA	TRBV7-6	TRBJ2-7